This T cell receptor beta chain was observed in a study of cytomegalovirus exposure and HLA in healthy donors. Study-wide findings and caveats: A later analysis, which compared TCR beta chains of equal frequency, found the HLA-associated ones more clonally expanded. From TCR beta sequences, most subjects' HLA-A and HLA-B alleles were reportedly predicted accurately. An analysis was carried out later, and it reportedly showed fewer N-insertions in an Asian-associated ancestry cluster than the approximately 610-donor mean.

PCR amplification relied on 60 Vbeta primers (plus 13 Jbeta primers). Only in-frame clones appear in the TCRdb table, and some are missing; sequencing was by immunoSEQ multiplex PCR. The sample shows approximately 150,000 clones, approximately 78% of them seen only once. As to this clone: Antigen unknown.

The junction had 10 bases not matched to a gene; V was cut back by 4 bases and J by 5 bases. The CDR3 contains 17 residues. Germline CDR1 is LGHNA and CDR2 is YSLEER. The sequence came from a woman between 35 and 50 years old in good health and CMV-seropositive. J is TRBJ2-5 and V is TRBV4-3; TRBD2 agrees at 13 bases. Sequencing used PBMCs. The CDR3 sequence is CASSRLLAGGPAETQYF. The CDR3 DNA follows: TGCGCCAGCAGCCGCCTACTAGCGGGGGGGCCGGCGGAGACCCAGTACTTC.